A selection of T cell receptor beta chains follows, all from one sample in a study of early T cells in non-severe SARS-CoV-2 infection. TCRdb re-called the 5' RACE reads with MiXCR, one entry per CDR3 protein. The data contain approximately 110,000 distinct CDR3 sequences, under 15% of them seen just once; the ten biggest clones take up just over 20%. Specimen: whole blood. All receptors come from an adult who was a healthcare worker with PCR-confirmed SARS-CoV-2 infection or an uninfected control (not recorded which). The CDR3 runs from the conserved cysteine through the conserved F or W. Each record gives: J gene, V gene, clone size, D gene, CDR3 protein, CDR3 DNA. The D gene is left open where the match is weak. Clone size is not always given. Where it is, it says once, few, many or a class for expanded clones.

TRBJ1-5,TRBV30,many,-,CAWSVGGHGNQPQHF,TGTGCCTGGAGTGTAGGCGGTCATGGCAATCAGCCCCAGCATTTT
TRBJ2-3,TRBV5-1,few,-,CASSFYGALGDTQYF,TGCGCCAGCAGCTTTTATGGGGCGCTCGGGGATACGCAGTATTTT
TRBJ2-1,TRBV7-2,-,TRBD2,CASSLGPSGGAEFF,TGTGCCAGCAGCTTGGGGCCTAGCGGGGGGGCCGAGTTCTTC
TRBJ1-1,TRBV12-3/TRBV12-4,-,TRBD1,CASSPWTGTEAFF,TGTGCCAGCAGTCCCTGGACAGGTACTGAAGCTTTCTTT
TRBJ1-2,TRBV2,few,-,CASMRANYGYTF,TGTGCCAGCATGCGGGCCAACTATGGCTACACCTTC
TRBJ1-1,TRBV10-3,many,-,CAIRGNTEAFF,TGTGCCATCCGCGGGAACACTGAAGCTTTCTTT
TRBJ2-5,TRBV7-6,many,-,CASSLGGTGTQYF,TGTGCCAGCAGCTTAGGCGGGACGGGGACCCAGTACTTC
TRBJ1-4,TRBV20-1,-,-,CSCTQTNEKLFF,TGCTCCTGCACACAGACTAATGAAAAACTGTTTTTT
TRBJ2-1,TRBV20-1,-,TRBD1,CSAAATGGSYNEQFF,TGCAGTGCCGCCGCGACAGGGGGTTCCTACAATGAGCAGTTCTTC
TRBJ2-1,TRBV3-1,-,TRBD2,CASSQGGGIKNEQFF,TGTGCCAGCAGCCAAGGCGGGGGTATAAAAAATGAGCAGTTCTTC
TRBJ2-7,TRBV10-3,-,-,CAISAGHHVGF,TGTGCCATCAGTGCCGGACACCATGTAGGCTTC